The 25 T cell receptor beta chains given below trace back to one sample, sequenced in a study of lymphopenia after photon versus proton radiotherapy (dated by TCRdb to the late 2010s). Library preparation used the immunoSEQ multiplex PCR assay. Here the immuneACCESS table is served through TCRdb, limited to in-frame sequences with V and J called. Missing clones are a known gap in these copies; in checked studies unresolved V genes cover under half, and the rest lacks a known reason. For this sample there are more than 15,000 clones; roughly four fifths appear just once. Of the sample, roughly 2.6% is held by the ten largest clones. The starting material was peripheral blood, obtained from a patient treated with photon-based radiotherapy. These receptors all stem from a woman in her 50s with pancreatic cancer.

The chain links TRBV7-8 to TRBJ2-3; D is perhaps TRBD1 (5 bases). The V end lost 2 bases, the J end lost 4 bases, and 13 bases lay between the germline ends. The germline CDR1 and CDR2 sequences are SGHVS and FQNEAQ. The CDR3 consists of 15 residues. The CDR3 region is CASSLYQGGADTQYF. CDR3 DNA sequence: TGTGCCAGCAGCTTATATCAGGGTGGTGCAGATACGCAGTATTTT.

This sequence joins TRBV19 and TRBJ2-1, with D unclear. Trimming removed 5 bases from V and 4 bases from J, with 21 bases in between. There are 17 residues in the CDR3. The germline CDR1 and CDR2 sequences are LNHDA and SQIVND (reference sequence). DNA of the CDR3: TGTGCCAGTAGTGAGAGGCTGTCGGAGAAGCGTTACAATGAGCAGTTCTTC. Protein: CASSERLSEKRYNEQFF.

The CDR3, as DNA: TGCGCCAGCAGCCACAAACAGGGGGCCCCTAGCACAGATACGCAGTATTTT. Its translation is CASSHKQGAPSTDTQYF. This chain links TRBV4-3 with TRBJ2-3; TRBD1 matches 9 bases. J lost 0 bases, V lost 3 bases, and 7 bases had no gene match. CDR3 length equals 17 residues. Germline V CDR1 and CDR2: LGHNA, YSLEER.

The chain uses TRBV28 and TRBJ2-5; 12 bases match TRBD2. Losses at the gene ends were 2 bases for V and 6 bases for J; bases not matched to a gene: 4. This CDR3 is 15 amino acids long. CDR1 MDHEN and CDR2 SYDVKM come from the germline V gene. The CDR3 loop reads CASSLLAGGAQTQYF. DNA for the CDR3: TGTGCCAGCAGTTTACTAGCGGGAGGGGCTCAGACCCAGTACTTC.

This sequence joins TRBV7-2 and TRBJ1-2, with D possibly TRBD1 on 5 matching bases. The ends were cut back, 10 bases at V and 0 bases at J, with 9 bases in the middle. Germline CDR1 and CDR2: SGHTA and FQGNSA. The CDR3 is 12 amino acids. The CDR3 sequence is CATQGTNYGYTF. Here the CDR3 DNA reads TGTGCCACTCAGGGTACTAACTATGGCTACACCTTC.

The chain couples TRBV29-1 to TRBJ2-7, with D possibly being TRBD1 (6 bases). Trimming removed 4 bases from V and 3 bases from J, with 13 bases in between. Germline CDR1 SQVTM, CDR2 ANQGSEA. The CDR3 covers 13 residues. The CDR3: CSVVTGSGYEQYF. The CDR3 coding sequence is TGCAGCGTTGTCACAGGGTCGGGCTACGAGCAGTACTTC.

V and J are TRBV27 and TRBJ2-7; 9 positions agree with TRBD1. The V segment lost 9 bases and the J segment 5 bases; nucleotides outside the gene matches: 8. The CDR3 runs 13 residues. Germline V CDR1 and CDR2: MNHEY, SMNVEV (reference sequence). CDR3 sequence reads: CASGDRVRHEQYF. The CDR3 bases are TGTGCCAGTGGGGACAGGGTTCGACACGAGCAGTACTTC.

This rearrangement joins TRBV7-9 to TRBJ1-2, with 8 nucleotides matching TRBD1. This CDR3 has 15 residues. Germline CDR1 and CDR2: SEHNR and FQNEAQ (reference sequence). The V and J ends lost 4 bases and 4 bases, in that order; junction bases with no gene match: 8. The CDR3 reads CASSSTGTGLYGYTF. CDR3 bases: TGTGCCAGCAGCTCGACCGGGACAGGACTCTATGGCTACACCTTC.

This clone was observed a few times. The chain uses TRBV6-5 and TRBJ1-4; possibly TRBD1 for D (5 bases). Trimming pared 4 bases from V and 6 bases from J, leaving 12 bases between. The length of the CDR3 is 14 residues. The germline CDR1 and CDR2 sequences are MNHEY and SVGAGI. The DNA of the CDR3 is TGTGCCAGCAGTTGGGGGACGAATCATGAAAAACTGTTTTTT. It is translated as CASSWGTNHEKLFF.

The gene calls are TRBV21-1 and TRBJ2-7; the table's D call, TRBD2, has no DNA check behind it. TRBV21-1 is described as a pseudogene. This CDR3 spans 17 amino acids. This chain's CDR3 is CASSKEATSGKANEQYF. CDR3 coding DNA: TGTGCCAGCAGCAAAGAGGCTACTAGCGGGAAAGCAAACGAGCAGTACTTC.

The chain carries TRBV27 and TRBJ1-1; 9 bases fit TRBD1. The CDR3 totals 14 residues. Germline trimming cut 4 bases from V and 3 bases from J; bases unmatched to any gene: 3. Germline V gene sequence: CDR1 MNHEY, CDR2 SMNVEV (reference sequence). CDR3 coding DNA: TGTGCCAGCAGTTCCCGACAGGGGGACACTGAAGCTTTCTTT. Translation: CASSSRQGDTEAFF.

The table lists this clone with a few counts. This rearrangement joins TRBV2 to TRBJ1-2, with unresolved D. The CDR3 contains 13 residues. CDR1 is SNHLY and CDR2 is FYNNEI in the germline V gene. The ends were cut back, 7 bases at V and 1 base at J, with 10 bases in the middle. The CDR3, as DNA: TGTGCCAGCACCCCCCACGTTAACTATGGCTACACCTTC. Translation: CASTPHVNYGYTF.

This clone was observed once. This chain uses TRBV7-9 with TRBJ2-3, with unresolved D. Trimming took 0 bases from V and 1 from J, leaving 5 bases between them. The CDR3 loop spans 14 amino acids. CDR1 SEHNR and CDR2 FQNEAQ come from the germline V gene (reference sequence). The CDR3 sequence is CASSLAQGTDTQYF. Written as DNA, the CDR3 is TGTGCCAGCAGCTTAGCGCAGGGCACAGATACGCAGTATTTT.

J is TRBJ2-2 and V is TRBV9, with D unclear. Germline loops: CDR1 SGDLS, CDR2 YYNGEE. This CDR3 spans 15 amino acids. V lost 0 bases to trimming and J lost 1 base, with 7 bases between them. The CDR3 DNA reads TGTGCCAGCAGCGTAGCCGCCCTGAACACCGGGGAGCTGTTTTTT. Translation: CASSVAALNTGELFF.

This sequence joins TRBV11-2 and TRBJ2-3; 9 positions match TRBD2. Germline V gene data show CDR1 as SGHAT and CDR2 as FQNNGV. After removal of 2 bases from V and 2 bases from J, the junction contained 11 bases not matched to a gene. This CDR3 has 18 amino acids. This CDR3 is CASSLRHPGLANTDTQYF. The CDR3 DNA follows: TGTGCCAGCAGCTTAAGACATCCGGGACTAGCAAACACAGATACGCAGTATTTT.

The CDR3 DNA follows: TGCGCCAGCAGCGGGGGACAGGAACAAGAGACCCAGTACTTC. Amino acid sequence: CASSGGQEQETQYF. This chain joins TRBV5-1 and TRBJ2-5; the match to TRBD1 covers 8 bases. Germline V gene lookup returns CDR1 SGHRS and CDR2 YFSETQ. Trimming cost V 4 bases and J 2 bases; bases outside gene matches: 4. The CDR3 is 14 residues long.

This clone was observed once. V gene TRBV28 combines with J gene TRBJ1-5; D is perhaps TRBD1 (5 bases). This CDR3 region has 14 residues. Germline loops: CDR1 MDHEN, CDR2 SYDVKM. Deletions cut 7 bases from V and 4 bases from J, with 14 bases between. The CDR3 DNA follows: TGTGCCAGCAAGTCCGGGGCAGGTAATCAGCCCCAGCATTTT. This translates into CASKSGAGNQPQHF.

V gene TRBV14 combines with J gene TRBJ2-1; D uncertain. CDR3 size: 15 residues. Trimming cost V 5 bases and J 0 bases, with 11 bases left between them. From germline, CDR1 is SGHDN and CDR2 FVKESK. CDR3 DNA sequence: TGTGCCAGCAGCTCCGTCCTAGACTCCTACAATGAGCAGTTCTTC. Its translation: CASSSVLDSYNEQFF.

CDR3 sequence reads: CSVTLSGRADTQYF. CDR3 DNA: TGCAGCGTAACTCTTAGCGGGAGGGCAGATACGCAGTATTTT. This chain joins TRBV29-1 and TRBJ2-3, with 11 nucleotides matching TRBD2. Germline loops: CDR1 SQVTM, CDR2 ANQGSEA. V lost 6 bases, J lost 4 bases, and 6 bases stayed unmatched. The CDR3 sequence is 14 residues long.

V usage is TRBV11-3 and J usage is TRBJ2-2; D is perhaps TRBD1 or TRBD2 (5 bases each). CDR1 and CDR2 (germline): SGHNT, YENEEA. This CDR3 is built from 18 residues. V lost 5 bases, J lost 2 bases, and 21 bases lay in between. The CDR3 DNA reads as TGTGCCAGCAGCCCTGGACGGGGCTCCAGAGAAAACACCGGGGAGCTGTTTTTT. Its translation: CASSPGRGSRENTGELFF.

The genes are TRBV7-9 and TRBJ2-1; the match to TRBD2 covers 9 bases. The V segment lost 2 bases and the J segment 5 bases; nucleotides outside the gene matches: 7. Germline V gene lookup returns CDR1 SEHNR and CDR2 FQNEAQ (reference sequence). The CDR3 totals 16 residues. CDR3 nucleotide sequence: TGTGCCAGCAGCTTAAGGGCTAGCGGGAAAGACAATGAGCAGTTCTTC. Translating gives CASSLRASGKDNEQFF.

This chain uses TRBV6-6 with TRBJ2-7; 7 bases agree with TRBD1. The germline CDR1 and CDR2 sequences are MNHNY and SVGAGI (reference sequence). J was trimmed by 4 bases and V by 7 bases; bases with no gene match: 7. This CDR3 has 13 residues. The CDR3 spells CASTSGQTYEQYF. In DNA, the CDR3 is TGTGCCAGCACCTCGGGACAGACATACGAGCAGTACTTC.

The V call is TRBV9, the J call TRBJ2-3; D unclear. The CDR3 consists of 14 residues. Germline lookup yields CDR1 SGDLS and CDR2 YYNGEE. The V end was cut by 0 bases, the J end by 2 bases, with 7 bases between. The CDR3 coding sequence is TGTGCCAGCAGCGTAGAGGGAAACACAGATACGCAGTATTTT. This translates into CASSVEGNTDTQYF.

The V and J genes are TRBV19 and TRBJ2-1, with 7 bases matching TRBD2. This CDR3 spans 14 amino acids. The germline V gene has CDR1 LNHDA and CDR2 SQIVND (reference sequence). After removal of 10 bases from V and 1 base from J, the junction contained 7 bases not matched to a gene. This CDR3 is CATFWTSSYNEQFF. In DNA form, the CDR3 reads TGTGCCACCTTTTGGACTAGTTCCTACAATGAGCAGTTCTTC. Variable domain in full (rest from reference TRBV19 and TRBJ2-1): DGGITQSPKYLFRKEGQNVTLSCEQNLNHDAMYWYRQDPGQGLRLIYYSQIVNDFQKGDIAEGYSVSREKKESFPLTVTSAQKNPTAFYLCATFWTSSYNEQFFGPGTRLTVL.

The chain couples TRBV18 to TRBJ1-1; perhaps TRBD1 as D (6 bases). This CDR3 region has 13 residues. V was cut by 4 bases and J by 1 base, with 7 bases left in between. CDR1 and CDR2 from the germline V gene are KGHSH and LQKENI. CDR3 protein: CASSRTANTEAFF. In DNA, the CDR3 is TGTGCCAGCTCACGGACAGCGAACACTGAAGCTTTCTTT.